These 6 T cell receptor beta chains were sequenced from one sample in a study of blood T cell repertoires in COVID-19. Only in-frame clones appear in the TCRdb table, and some are missing; sequencing was by immunoSEQ multiplex PCR. The sample yields about 180,000 clones, under 90% seen once. The source material was peripheral blood. These receptors all come from a human donor in a cohort sampled during active COVID-19.

The chain combines TRBV19 with TRBJ1-6, with D tentatively TRBD1 (6 bases). V was pared by 7 bases and J by 5 bases, with 15 bases between. Germline assignment: CDR1 LNHDA and CDR2 SQIVND (reference sequence). This CDR3 contains 15 residues. CDR3 residues: CASTPGGGNNSPLHF. The CDR3 region has the DNA TGTGCCAGTACCCCGGGGGGCGGAAATAATTCACCCCTCCACTTT.

V gene TRBV6-2 or TRBV6-3 combines with J gene TRBJ1-2; TRBD1 is a possible D gene (5 bases). The V end was cut by 5 bases, the J end by 2 bases, with 21 bases between. This CDR3 is 17 amino acids long. Germline CDR1 reads MNHEY; CDR2 reads SVGEGT. The CDR3 is CASSAPGGGAGNYGYTF. As DNA, the CDR3 is TGTGCCAGCAGTGCCCCGGGGGGAGGGGCAGGAAACTATGGCTACACCTTC.

The chain links TRBV13 to TRBJ1-1; D call uncertain. V lost 6 bases and J lost 7, with 12 bases in between. This CDR3 spans 12 amino acids. The V gene's germline CDR1 is PRHDT and CDR2 FYEKMQ (reference sequence). The CDR3 reads CASSLPPREAFF. DNA of the CDR3: TGTGCCAGCAGTTTACCCCCCCGTGAAGCTTTCTTT.

The chain recombines TRBV19 with TRBJ1-2, with a weak D call TRBD1 (6 bases). This CDR3 is built from 15 residues. V was pared by 5 bases and J by 5 bases, with 18 bases between. Germline lookup yields CDR1 LNHDA and CDR2 SQIVND (reference sequence). The CDR3 loop is CASSPSGGAVYGYTF. Here the CDR3 DNA reads TGTGCCAGTAGTCCCAGTGGGGGGGCTGTTTATGGCTACACCTTC.

The chain links TRBV10-3 to TRBJ1-3, with D perhaps matching TRBD1 (6 bases). Trimming removed 2 bases at V and 2 bases at J, with 7 bases between. CDR3 length equals 14 residues. Germline loops: CDR1 ENHRY, CDR2 SYGVKD. DNA of the CDR3: TGTGCCATCAGTGAGGGGACAACTGGAAACACCATATATTTT. It is translated as CAISEGTTGNTIYF.

The chain joins TRBV5-1 to TRBJ2-7; 9 bases are a match to TRBD2. The CDR3 has 16 residues. CDR1 SGHRS and CDR2 YFSETQ come from the germline V gene. Germline trimming cut 0 bases from V and 3 bases from J; bases unmatched to any gene: 7. The CDR3: CASSLASGAQDYEQYF. CDR3 DNA: TGCGCCAGCAGCTTGGCTAGCGGGGCACAAGACTACGAGCAGTACTTC.